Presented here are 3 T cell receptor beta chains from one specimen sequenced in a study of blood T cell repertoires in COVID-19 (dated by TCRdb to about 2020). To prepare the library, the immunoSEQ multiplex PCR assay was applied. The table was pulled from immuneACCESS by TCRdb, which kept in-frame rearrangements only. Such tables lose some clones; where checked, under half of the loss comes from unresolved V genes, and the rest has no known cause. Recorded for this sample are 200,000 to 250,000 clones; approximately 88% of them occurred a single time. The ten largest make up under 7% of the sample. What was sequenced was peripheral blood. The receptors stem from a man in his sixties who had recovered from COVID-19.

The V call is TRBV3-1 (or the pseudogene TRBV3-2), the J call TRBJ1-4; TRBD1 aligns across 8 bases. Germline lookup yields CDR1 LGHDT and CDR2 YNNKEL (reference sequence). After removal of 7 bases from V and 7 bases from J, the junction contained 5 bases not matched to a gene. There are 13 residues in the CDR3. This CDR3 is CASTRQGFEKLFF. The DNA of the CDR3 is TGTGCCAGCACGAGACAGGGGTTTGAAAAACTGTTTTTT.

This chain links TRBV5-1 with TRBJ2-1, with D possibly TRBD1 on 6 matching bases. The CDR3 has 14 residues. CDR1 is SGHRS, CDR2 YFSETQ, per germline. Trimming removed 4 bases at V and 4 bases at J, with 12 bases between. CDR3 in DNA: TGCGCCAGCAGCCCGGACAGATTATACAATGAGCAGTTCTTC. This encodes CASSPDRLYNEQFF.

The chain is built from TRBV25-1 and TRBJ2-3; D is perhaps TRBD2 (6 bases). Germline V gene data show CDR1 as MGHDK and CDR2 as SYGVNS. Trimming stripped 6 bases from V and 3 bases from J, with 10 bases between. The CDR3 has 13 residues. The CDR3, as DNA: TGTGCCAGCAGCCTCGGGACTACAGATACGCAGTATTTT. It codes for CASSLGTTDTQYF.